Sequencing of this TCR beta chain was carried out in a study of PD-1 and CTLA-4 blockade in melanoma. The V end lost 2 bases, the J end lost 7 bases, and 7 bases lay between the germline ends. The CDR3 has 12 amino acids. In germline, CDR1 is SGHNT, CDR2 YYREEE (reference sequence). Measured with immunoSEQ multiplex PCR; TCRdb has only the in-frame clones, and not every one. The sample has 25,000 to 30,000 clones, less than 90% seen once. The chain employs TRBV5-4 and TRBJ2-1, with no clear D. The receptor was isolated from a human donor with melanoma. Specimen: CD8+ T cells from peripheral blood, collected before anti-PD-1 treatment. DNA of the CDR3: TGTGCCAGCAGCTTCCTCGATAATGAGCAGTTCTTC. The encoded protein is CASSFLDNEQFF.